The 2 T cell receptor beta chains listed next were all sequenced from one sample in a study of early T cells in non-severe SARS-CoV-2 infection. TCRdb fed the 5' RACE reads into MiXCR, producing one record per CDR3 protein. This sample has about 130,000 distinct CDR3 sequences, with 15% found just once. Sequenced input: whole blood. The receptors originated from an adult who was a healthcare worker with PCR-confirmed SARS-CoV-2 infection or an uninfected control (not recorded which).

This sequence joins TRBV7-9 and TRBJ1-6; D not resolved. V was trimmed by 4 bases and J by 6 bases, leaving 10 bases between them. The CDR3 runs 14 residues. The germline V gene has CDR1 SEHNR and CDR2 FQNEAQ (reference sequence). CDR3 region: CASSSKDGNSPLHF. The CDR3 coding sequence is TGTGCCAGCAGCTCCAAGGACGGTAATTCACCCCTCCACTTT.

Only a few counts were recorded for this clonotype. J is TRBJ2-2 and V is TRBV6-6, with D uncertain. This CDR3 comprises 14 residues. With 2 bases removed from V and 1 base from J, the gap between germline ends came to 5 bases. Germline V gene lookup returns CDR1 MNHNY and CDR2 SVGAGI (reference sequence). For the CDR3, the DNA is TGTGCCAGCAGTTACGGTTTGAACACCGGGGAGCTGTTTTTT. As protein: CASSYGLNTGELFF.